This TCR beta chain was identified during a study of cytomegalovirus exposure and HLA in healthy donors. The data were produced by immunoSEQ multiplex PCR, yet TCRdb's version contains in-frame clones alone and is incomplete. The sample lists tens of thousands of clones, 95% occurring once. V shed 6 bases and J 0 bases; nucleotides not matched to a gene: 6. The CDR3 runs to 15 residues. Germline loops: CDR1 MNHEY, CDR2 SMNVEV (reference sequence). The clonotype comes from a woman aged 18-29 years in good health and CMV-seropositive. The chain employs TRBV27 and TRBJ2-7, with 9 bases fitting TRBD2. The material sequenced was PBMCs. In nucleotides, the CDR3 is TGTGCCAGCAGACGCGGGGGGGTGGGCTCCTACGAGCAGTACTTC. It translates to CASRRGGVGSYEQYF.